The present T cell receptor beta chain was sequenced within a study of cytomegalovirus exposure and HLA in healthy donors. General study findings and limits: Diagnosis of cytomegalovirus status made by the classifier reportedly showed high specificity and sensitivity.

For this clone: The antigen is unknown.

After removal of 6 bases from V and 4 bases from J, the junction contained 4 bases not matched to a gene. This CDR3 has 15 amino acids. CDR1 and CDR2 (germline): MNHEY, SVGAGI. Primers for the PCR totalled 60 Vbeta and 13 Jbeta. Assay: immunoSEQ multiplex PCR; the TCRdb copy retains only in-frame clones and omits some. The table includes 250,000 or so clones, 80% to 95% detected once. The rearrangement joins TRBV6-5 to TRBJ2-3, with TRBD2 matching 13 bases. Sequenced: PBMCs. The TCR originated in a girl aged 2 to 9 in good health and CMV-seronegative. This chain's CDR3 is CASSRLAGGSDTQYF. CDR3 DNA: TGTGCCAGCAGCAGACTAGCGGGGGGATCAGATACGCAGTATTTT.